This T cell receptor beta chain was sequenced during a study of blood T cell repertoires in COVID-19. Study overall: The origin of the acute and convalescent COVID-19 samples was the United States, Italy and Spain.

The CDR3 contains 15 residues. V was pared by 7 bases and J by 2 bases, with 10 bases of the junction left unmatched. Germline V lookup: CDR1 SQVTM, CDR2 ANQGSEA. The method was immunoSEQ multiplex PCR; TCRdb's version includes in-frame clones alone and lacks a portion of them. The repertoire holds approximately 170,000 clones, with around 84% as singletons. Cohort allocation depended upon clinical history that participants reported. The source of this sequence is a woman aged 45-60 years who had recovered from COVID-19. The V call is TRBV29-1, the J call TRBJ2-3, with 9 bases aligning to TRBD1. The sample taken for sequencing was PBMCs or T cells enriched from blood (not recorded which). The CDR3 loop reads CSAIPTGGPTDTQYF. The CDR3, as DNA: TGCAGCGCCATTCCGACAGGGGGTCCCACAGATACGCAGTATTTT.